Listed below are T cell receptor beta chains from one sample, sequenced in a study of cytomegalovirus exposure and HLA in healthy donors. The table came from immunoSEQ multiplex PCR; TCRdb's copy has only in-frame clones and leaves some out. The sample shows 110,000 or so clones, more than 70% of them seen only once. Sequenced: PBMCs. All receptors derive from a man aged 18 to 30 in good health and CMV-seronegative. Each CDR3 is given with its conserved first and last residue. D genes are given only for firm matches. For some rows the clone size is stated as once, few or many, or as a class when expanded; others skip it.

.	TRBJ1-6	.	TRBV19	TGTGCCAGTAGTATCTTGGACAGTGGTTCACCCCTCCACTTT	CASSILDSGSPLHF
TRBD1	TRBJ2-4	.	TRBV6-4	TGTGCCAGCAGCCATGAACAGGGGGGAAACATTCAGTACTTC	CASSHEQGGNIQYF
.	TRBJ2-1	.	TRBV7-6	TGTGCCAGCAGCTTACGGGGAGACCCCTACAATGAGCAGTTCTTC	CASSLRGDPYNEQFF
TRBD1	TRBJ1-4	once	TRBV27	TGTGCCAGCAGTCTCCGACAGGGGAGCTACGCAACTAATGAAAAACTGTTTTTT	CASSLRQGSYATNEKLFF
TRBD1	TRBJ1-1	.	TRBV2	TGTGCCAGCAGAGATCAGACAGGGGACACTGAAGCTTTCTTT	CASRDQTGDTEAFF
TRBD2	TRBJ2-3	.	TRBV13	TGTGCCAGCAGCTATGAACTCTCGGGAGGATTCAATACGCAGTATTTT	CASSYELSGGFNTQYF
.	TRBJ1-2	.	TRBV7-6	TGTGCCAGCAGCTTAGACCCGTCGGGGGGCGCGGGCTATGGCTACACCTTC	CASSLDPSGGAGYGYTF
.	TRBJ2-1	.	TRBV15	TGTGCCACCAGCAGAGATGACGTTCATTTTGGGGGCGGCAATGAGCAGTTCTTC	CATSRDDVHFGGGNEQFF
.	TRBJ1-6	.	TRBV2	TGTGCCAGGAAGGACAGCTATAATTCACCCCTCCACTTT	CARKDSYNSPLHF
.	TRBJ1-2	.	TRBV19	TGTGCCAGTAGCCCCACCGCCAGGAGAGGGTACTATGGCTACACCTTC	CASSPTARRGYYGYTF
TRBD2	TRBJ2-3	.	TRBV7-6	TGTGCCAGCGGGGGACTAACCACAGATACGCAGTATTTT	CASGGLTTDTQYF
.	TRBJ2-1	.	TRBV6-1	TGTGCCAGCCTACAGGGCTCTCGCTACAATGAGCAGTTCTTC	CASLQGSRYNEQFF
TRBD2	TRBJ2-7	once	TRBV19	TGTGCCAGCAGACTAGCGGGAGGCGAGCAGTACTTC	CASRLAGGEQYF
.	TRBJ2-7	.	TRBV6-1	TGTGCCAGCAGTGAAGGGAGATTTGGCGAGCAGTACTTC	CASSEGRFGEQYF
TRBD1	TRBJ1-1	.	TRBV5-1	TGCGCCAGCAGTTATTCGGGACAGACGAACACTGAAGCTTTCTTT	CASSYSGQTNTEAFF
TRBD1	TRBJ1-1	.	TRBV6-1	TGTGCCAGCACCCTAGACAGGGCGGACACTGAAGCTTTCTTT	CASTLDRADTEAFF
.	TRBJ1-1	.	TRBV30	TGTGCCTGGAGGGGGGCCCCCGAGACTGAAGCTTTCTTT	CAWRGAPETEAFF
TRBD1	TRBJ2-3	.	TRBV6-5	TGTGCCAGCAGTGCCCCAGGGGGAGCCGATACGCAGTATTTT	CASSAPGGADTQYF
TRBD1	TRBJ2-7	.	TRBV5-5	TGTGCCAGCAGCTTGGTAGGCACAGGGGGTAGGGAGCAGTACTTC	CASSLVGTGGREQYF
TRBD1	TRBJ2-1	.	TRBV25-1	TGTGCCAGCAGTGGGGACAGGGGGCCCCATGAGCAGTTCTTC	CASSGDRGPHEQFF
.	TRBJ2-6	.	TRBV29-1	TGCAGCGCCGGGGGCTCTGGGGCCAACGTCCTGACTTTC	CSAGGSGANVLTF
.	TRBJ2-1	.	TRBV27	TGTGCCAGCAGTTTAGCGGGTTACAATGAGCAGTTCTTC	CASSLAGYNEQFF
TRBD1	TRBJ1-3	.	TRBV30	TGTGCCTGGCGACAGGGTCCTGGAAACACCATATATTTT	CAWRQGPGNTIYF
.	TRBJ2-7	.	TRBV6-6	TGTGCCAGCAGTTACCCGACTAGAGGTACGGTCGAGCAGTACTTC	CASSYPTRGTVEQYF
TRBD1	TRBJ2-7	many	TRBV7-9	TGTGCCAGCAGAACAGGGGGATCCCACGAGCAGTACTTC	CASRTGGSHEQYF
TRBD2	TRBJ2-1	.	TRBV6-1	TGTGCCAGCAGTGAAGACGGGAGGGCCTTAAATGAGCAGTTCTTC	CASSEDGRALNEQFF